These 3 T cell receptor beta chains share one sample of origin, sequenced in a study of blood T cell repertoires in COVID-19. Profiling relied on immunoSEQ multiplex PCR, and the TCRdb table lists in-frame clones only, not all of them. Among over 150,000 clones listed, roughly 84% were seen once. Specimen: peripheral blood. These receptors all stem from a man in his fifties with COVID-19, enrolled during active disease.

The rearrangement joins TRBV18 to TRBJ1-2; 10 bases align to TRBD1. V lost 6 bases, J lost 7 bases, and 2 bases stayed unmatched. Germline CDR1 reads KGHSH; CDR2 reads LQKENI. This CDR3 is 12 amino acids long. CDR3 DNA sequence: TGTGCCAGCTCGGACAGGGGGTTTGGCTACACCTTC. Protein product: CASSDRGFGYTF.

The chain uses TRBV28 and TRBJ1-1, with D perhaps matching TRBD1 (6 bases). The CDR3 extends over 14 amino acids. The V gene's germline CDR1 is MDHEN and CDR2 SYDVKM. V gave up 3 bases and J gave up 8 bases, with 16 bases separating them. The CDR3 reads CASSFTQGREEAFF. CDR3 bases: TGTGCCAGCAGTTTTACACAGGGACGGGAAGAAGCTTTCTTT.

The chain has TRBV9 and TRBJ2-7; 7 bases align to TRBD2. The CDR3 consists of 14 residues. Germline values: CDR1 SGDLS, CDR2 YYNGEE. J gave up 2 bases and V 4 bases, and 6 bases lay outside the gene matches. This chain's CDR3 is CASSPGLGPYEQYF. CDR3 DNA: TGTGCCAGCAGCCCCGGACTAGGGCCCTACGAGCAGTACTTC.